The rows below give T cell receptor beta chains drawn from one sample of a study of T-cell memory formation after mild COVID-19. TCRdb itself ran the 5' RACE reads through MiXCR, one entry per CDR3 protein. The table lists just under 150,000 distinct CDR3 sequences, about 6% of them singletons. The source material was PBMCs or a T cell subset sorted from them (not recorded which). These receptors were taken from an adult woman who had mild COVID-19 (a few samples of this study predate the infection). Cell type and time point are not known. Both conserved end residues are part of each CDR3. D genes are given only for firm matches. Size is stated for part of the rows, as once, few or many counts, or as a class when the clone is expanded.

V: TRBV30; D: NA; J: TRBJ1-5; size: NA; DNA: TGTGCCTTCCTGATGAAGGGAGTAGCGGATCAGCCCCAGCATTTT; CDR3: CAFLMKGVADQPQHF
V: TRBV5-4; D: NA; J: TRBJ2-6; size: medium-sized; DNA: TGTGCCAGCAGCACCCTGACAGGCCCCTCTGGGGCCAACGTCCTGACTTTC; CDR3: CASSTLTGPSGANVLTF
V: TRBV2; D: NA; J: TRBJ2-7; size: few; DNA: TGTGCCAGCAGTTTGGGGGAAACTAACGAGCAGTACTTC; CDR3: CASSLGETNEQYF
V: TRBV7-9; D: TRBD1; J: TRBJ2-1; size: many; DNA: TGTGCCAGCAGCACCGGGACAGCCTACAATGAGCAGTTCTTC; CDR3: CASSTGTAYNEQFF
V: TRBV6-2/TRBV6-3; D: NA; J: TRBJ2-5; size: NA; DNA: TGTGCCAGCAGTCCAACGGATGAGACCCAGTACTTC; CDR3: CASSPTDETQYF
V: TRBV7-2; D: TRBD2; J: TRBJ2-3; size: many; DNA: TGTGCCAGCAGCTTACTCTCTACTAGCGGGAGGGCCGTTGCAGATACGCAGTATTTT; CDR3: CASSLLSTSGRAVADTQYF
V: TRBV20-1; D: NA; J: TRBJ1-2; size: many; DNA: TGCAGTAGTCGCGCCCGTGCCTATGGCTACACCTTC; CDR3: CSSRARAYGYTF
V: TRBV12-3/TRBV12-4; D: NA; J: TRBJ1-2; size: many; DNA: TGTGCCAGCAGTTTAGCAACCTCGGGCTATGGCTACACCTTC; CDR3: CASSLATSGYGYTF
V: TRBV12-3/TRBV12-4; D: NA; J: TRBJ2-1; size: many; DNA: TGTGCCAGCTGTAGGCTAGGTTCGAATGAGCAGTTCTTC; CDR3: CASCRLGSNEQFF
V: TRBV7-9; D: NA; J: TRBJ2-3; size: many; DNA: TGTGCCAGCAGCCCCTGGGTAGGCACAGATACGCAGTATTTT; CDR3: CASSPWVGTDTQYF
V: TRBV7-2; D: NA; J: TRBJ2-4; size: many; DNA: TGTGCCAGCAGCTCCCCCCTGAAAAACATTCAGTACTTC; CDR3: CASSSPLKNIQYF
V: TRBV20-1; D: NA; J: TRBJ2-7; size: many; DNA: TGCAGTGCTAGGGTGTATGGAAGTAGGGGGGAGCAGTACTTC; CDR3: CSARVYGSRGEQYF
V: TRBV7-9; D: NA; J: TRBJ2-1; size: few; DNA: TGTGCCAGCAGCCTGATAGCTGGTAGGGCCAATGAGCAGTTCTTC; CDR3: CASSLIAGRANEQFF
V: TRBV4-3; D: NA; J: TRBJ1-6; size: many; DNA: TGCGCCAGCAGCCAAGATACGGTACAGGGCTATTCACCCCTCCACTTT; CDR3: CASSQDTVQGYSPLHF
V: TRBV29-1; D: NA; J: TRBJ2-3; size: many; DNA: TGCAGCGTTCGGCGGGACATGGCAGATACGCAGTATTTT; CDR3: CSVRRDMADTQYF
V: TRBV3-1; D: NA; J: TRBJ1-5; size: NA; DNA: TGTGCCAGCAGCCCACATCCCTCATTATTACATAGCAATCAGCCCCAGCATTTT; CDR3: CASSPHPSLLHSNQPQHF
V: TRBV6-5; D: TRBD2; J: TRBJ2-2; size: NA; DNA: TGTGCCAGCAGGAGTAGCGGGAGAATCGGGGAGCTGTTTTTT; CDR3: CASRSSGRIGELFF
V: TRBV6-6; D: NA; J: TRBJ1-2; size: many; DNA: TGTGCCAGCAGTTACTCGGGGGCCCCTAACTATGGCTACACCTTC; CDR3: CASSYSGAPNYGYTF
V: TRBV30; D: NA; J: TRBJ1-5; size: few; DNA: TGTGCCTGGAGTGTACTAGGGCAGGGTAGCAATCAGCCCCAGCATTTT; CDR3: CAWSVLGQGSNQPQHF
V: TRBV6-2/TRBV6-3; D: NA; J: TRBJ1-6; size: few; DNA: TGTGCCAGAAGACAGCCGCCTAGCTCCTATAATTCACCCCTCCACTTT; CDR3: CARRQPPSSYNSPLHF
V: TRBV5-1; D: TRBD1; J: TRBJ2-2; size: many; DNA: TGCGCCAGCAGCGCAAGGACAGGGTTTGACACCGGGGAGCTGTTTTTT; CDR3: CASSARTGFDTGELFF
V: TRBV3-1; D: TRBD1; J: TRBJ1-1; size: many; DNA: TGTGCCAGCAGTCAATCCCGGGACAGGCAAGCTTTCTTT; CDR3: CASSQSRDRQAFF
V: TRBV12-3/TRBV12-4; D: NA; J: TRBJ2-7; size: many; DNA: TGTGCCAGCAGGTTAGGGACTGGCTCCTACGAGCAGTACTTC; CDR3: CASRLGTGSYEQYF
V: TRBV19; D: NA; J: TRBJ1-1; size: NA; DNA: TGTGCCAGTAGTATAAACAGGGCGAGCACTGAAGCTTTCTTT; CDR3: CASSINRASTEAFF
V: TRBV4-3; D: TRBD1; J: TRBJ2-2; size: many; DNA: TGCGCCAGCAGAGACAGGGGGCCGGGGGACACCGGGGAGCTGTTTTTT; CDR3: CASRDRGPGDTGELFF
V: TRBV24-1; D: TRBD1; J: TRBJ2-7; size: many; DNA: TGTGCCACCAGTGGGGCAGGGGGAGCCTCCTACGAGCAGTACTTC; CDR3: CATSGAGGASYEQYF
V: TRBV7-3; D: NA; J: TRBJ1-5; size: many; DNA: TGTGCCAGCAGCTTAATCGGCAGATATAGCAATCAGCCCCAGCATTTT; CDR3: CASSLIGRYSNQPQHF
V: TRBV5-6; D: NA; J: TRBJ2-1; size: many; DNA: TGTGCCAGCAGCTTGGGTGGGGGGAGCTCCTACAATGAGCAGTTCTTC; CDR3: CASSLGGGSSYNEQFF